The T cell receptor (beta chain) under discussion was sequenced for a study of metastatic and nonmetastatic thyroid tumors. Overall study: The comparison covered peripheral blood and tumor or nodule tissue in malignant and benign thyroid patients.

In germline, CDR1 is MNHEY, CDR2 SVGEGT. The CDR3 consists of 15 residues. Trimming at V came to 2 bases and at J to 6 bases, leaving 7 bases not matched to a gene. TCRdb ran MiXCR on the PCR reads. The sample consists of 20,000 to 25,000 clones, roughly 11% of them appearing once. Every patient underwent thyroid surgery untreated. The source material was blood. This receptor was identified in a female donor with papillary thyroid cancer or a benign thyroid nodule (not recorded which). Some clones in this sample may be carry-over from other donors' samples. The chain is built from TRBV6-2 or TRBV6-3 and TRBJ1-2, with 9 positions matching TRBD1. The CDR3 bases are TGTGCCAGCAGTTACACGGACAGGGGAGGGGATGGCTACACCTTC. It codes for CASSYTDRGGDGYTF.